A selection of T cell receptor beta chains follows, all from one sample in a study of T cells in Graves' hyperthyroidism and ophthalmopathy. One entry per CDR3 protein results from TCRdb running MiXCR on the multiplex PCR reads. The table records approximately 590,000 distinct CDR3 sequences, about half of them present only once. Sequencing used peripheral blood or thyroid tissue (not recorded which). Source of these receptors: a woman between 18 and 29 years old with Graves' hyperthyroidism. Both conserved end residues are part of each CDR3. Fields, in order: J gene, V gene, CDR3 protein.

TRBJ2-5	TRBV19	CASSVQGFQETQYF
TRBJ2-5	TRBV6-1	CASRPYQGLTQETQYF
TRBJ1-6	TRBV5-1	CASSFGTADASPLHF
TRBJ2-5	TRBV14	CASSQGLAGVETQYF
TRBJ1-1	TRBV7-9	CASSSNLEAFF
TRBJ2-5	TRBV6-6	CASSYSSADKETQYF
TRBJ1-4	TRBV20-1	CSARERRDARGRFF
TRBJ2-6	TRBV2	CASSPPGAPGANVLTF
TRBJ1-2	TRBV24-1	CATSDHRDYGYTF
TRBJ2-5	TRBV7-2	CASSYWTGETQYF
TRBJ1-1	TRBV7-3	CASSQQDRAAEAFF
TRBJ1-6	TRBV5-4	CASSYLAANSPLHF
TRBJ2-6	TRBV19	CASSILDSGANVLTF
TRBJ1-5	TRBV2	CASSESGLRRQPQHF
TRBJ1-4	TRBV10-3	CAISASRGFSLNGKLFF
TRBJ2-7	TRBV20-1	CSAIKREGPYEQYF
TRBJ2-7	TRBV20-1	CSARFYEQYF
TRBJ2-7	TRBV29-1	CSVDLAGAYEQYF
TRBJ1-2	TRBV20-1	CSASLVGYGYTF
TRBJ1-2	TRBV29-1	CSATGRDYGYTF
TRBJ1-5	TRBV2	CASSEGTPNQPQHF
TRBJ2-7	TRBV29-1	CSVGLLTYEQYF
TRBJ2-5	TRBV2	CASSPPGQEETQYF
TRBJ2-5	TRBV4-2	CASSQAAGTQYF
TRBJ2-7	TRBV20-1	CSAYPPGQGKEEQYF
TRBJ1-1	TRBV12-3/TRBV12-4	CASSSKWNTEAFF
TRBJ2-1	TRBV19	CASASGSYNEQFF
TRBJ2-7	TRBV7-3	CASSHATGTDYEQYF
TRBJ1-1	TRBV19	CASQSLGARTEAFF
TRBJ1-5	TRBV24-1	CATRDSDYQPQHF
-	TRBV14	CASSHRETGPRNEQFF
TRBJ2-7	TRBV7-3	CASSLYDRGVYEQCF
TRBJ2-7	TRBV19	CASSIGLEPTYEQYF
TRBJ1-2	TRBV25-1	CASSAPRTENYGYTF
TRBJ1-5	TRBV12-3/TRBV12-4	CASSRNREQPQHF
TRBJ1-1	TRBV25-1	CASSESGSRTEAFF
TRBJ2-7	TRBV12-3/TRBV12-4	CASSLRSYEQYF
TRBJ1-3	TRBV7-8	CASSRGTGGDTIYF
TRBJ1-4	TRBV7-9	CASSLEEPEEKLFF
TRBJ2-7	TRBV12-3/TRBV12-4	CASSHRDYPSREQYF
TRBJ2-5	TRBV5-1	CASSVGTGAWETQYF
TRBJ1-4	TRBV20-1	CSARPGPANEKLFF
TRBJ2-7	TRBV7-9	CASSLGMTAYEQYF
TRBJ1-6	TRBV19	CASSVLRSSYNSPLHF
TRBJ1-1	TRBV25-1	CAWSPGVTEAFF
TRBJ2-7	TRBV4-3	CASSLGASGRYEQYF
TRBJ1-2	TRBV11-2	CASSVPDRADYGYTF
TRBJ2-5	TRBV10-1	CASSDPGEETQYF
TRBJ1-5	TRBV19	CASSRGVRGSNQPQHF
TRBJ2-5	TRBV20-1	CSVEGSGGDETQYF
TRBJ1-1	TRBV9	CASSAGGVRREAFF
TRBJ1-2	TRBV7-9	CASSLGGHSYGYTF
TRBJ1-2	TRBV6-6	CASSYYRAVESGYTF
TRBJ1-2	TRBV7-9	CASSLSPGPYGYTF